This T cell receptor beta chain was sequenced for a study of Graves' ophthalmopathy and Graves' hyperthyroidism. V was cut by 5 bases and J by 4 bases, with 5 bases left in between. The CDR3 runs to 12 residues. Looked up from germline, CDR1 is SGHTA and CDR2 is FQGNSA. This clonotype has a count of ten or more. Its antigen is still unknown. Amplified material comprised TCR beta CDR3 regions derived from RNA transcripts. The library came from an HTBI-primed first-round RT-PCR and a second-round multiplex PCR. TCRdb analysed the multiplex PCR reads with MiXCR anew, one entry per CDR3 protein. The sample gives hundreds of thousands of distinct CDR3 sequences, approximately 39% of which show up once; 3% to 3.5% is in the top ten. Certain patients were not enrolled. These were patients with other autoimmune diseases, uncontrolled infections, pregnancy or lactation. Each diagnosis was determined on the basis of clinical symptoms, serum thyroxine, TRAb, thyroid ultrasound and orbital computed tomography.

Study-wide points: In separating ophthalmopathy from stable hyperthyroidism, a 13-signature model achieved nearly 90% sensitivity and 70% to 83% specificity. Blood samples also showed most expanded thyroid clonotypes exceeding 0.001 frequency.

V gene TRBV7-2 combines with J gene TRBJ2-2, with D unclear. The source material was peripheral blood. The clonotype was recovered from an adult man with Graves' ophthalmopathy. For the CDR3, the DNA is TGTGCCAGCAGCATGAGCACCGGGGAGCTGTTTTTT. It specifies CASSMSTGELFF.